Below, 8 T cell receptor beta chains from the same sample are listed, as sequenced in a study of T-cell reconstitution after alpha-beta-depleted transplantation in children. Unique molecular identifiers featured in how the TCRbeta library was prepared. TCRdb reanalysed the PCR reads using MiXCR and keeps one entry per CDR3 protein. The data show 440,000 or so distinct CDR3 sequences, roughly 43% seen once. Sequences were derived from PBMCs, sampled before TCRalphabeta/CD19-depleted stem cell transplant. The receptor set was obtained from a girl under 10 years old with aplastic anemia, due to receive a stem cell transplant.

This clonotype was observed many times. The chain employs TRBV12-3 or TRBV12-4 and TRBJ2-7, with TRBD1 matching over 7 bases. The V gene end was trimmed by 3 bases and the J gene end by 1 base; junction bases not matched to a gene: 9. This CDR3 is built from 16 residues. The CDR3 nucleotides read TGTGCCAGCAGTTTCGGATTAGGGGGACAGTCCTACGAGCAGTACTTC. This codes for CASSFGLGGQSYEQYF.

This clonotype has a count of ten or more. This chain links TRBV15 with TRBJ1-6, with TRBD1 identical over 7 bases. CDR3 length: 19 amino acids. The germline V gene has CDR1 LNHNV and CDR2 YYDKDF (reference sequence). The V segment lost 0 bases and the J segment 7 bases; nucleotides outside the gene matches: 15. The CDR3 loop is CATSRDPYGGQLRNSPLHF. The CDR3 DNA sequence: TGTGCCACCAGCAGAGATCCCTATGGGGGACAGCTACGAAATTCACCCCTCCACTTT.

The chain is built from TRBV5-4 and TRBJ2-7, with D perhaps given as TRBD1 or TRBD2 (5 bases each). Trimming left V 1 base short and J 2 bases short, with 7 bases between. This CDR3 region has 13 residues. Germline CDR1 reads SGHNT; CDR2 reads YYREEE (reference sequence). The CDR3 DNA reads as TGTGCCAGCAGCTTGCCGGGACCCTACGAGCAGTACTTC. Translated: CASSLPGPYEQYF.

With regard to this clonotype: A clone one base away is much larger, so this may be a read error. The gene calls are TRBV5-1 and TRBJ2-5; D gene unclear. The CDR3 is made up of 12 amino acids. Trimming removed 4 bases at V and 2 bases at J, with 6 bases between. CDR1 is SGHRS and CDR2 is YFSETQ in the germline V gene. The CDR3 DNA reads TGCGCCAGCAGCGAGAAGCAAGAGACCCAGTACTTC. It translates to CASSEKQETQYF.

In this sample, this clonotype turned up many times. This sequence joins TRBV20-1 and TRBJ2-7; no firm D call. Germline V gives CDR1 DFQATT, CDR2 SNEGSKA (reference sequence). Trimming shortened V by 5 bases and J by 2 bases, and 10 bases separated the two germline ends. The CDR3 extends over 12 amino acids. CDR3 coding DNA: TGCAGTGCTGGCCGCGAGGCCTACGAGCAGTACTTC. Amino acid sequence: CSAGREAYEQYF.

The rearrangement uses TRBV20-1 and TRBJ2-2; TRBD1 agrees at 9 bases. The germline V gene has CDR1 DFQATT and CDR2 SNEGSKA (reference sequence). This CDR3 has 17 amino acids. V dropped 0 bases and J dropped 1; count of bases not matched to a gene: 6. CDR3: CSARDQQGAENTGELFF. The CDR3 nucleotides are TGCAGTGCTAGAGATCAACAGGGGGCCGAGAACACCGGGGAGCTGTTTTTT.

This clonotype was seen only once. The rearrangement joins TRBV11-2 to TRBJ2-7; the match to TRBD1 covers 7 bases. Germline V CDR1 and CDR2: SGHAT, FQNNGV. V was pared by 3 bases and J by 3 bases, with 14 bases of the junction left unmatched. CDR3 size: 17 residues. DNA of the CDR3: TGTGCCAGCAGCTTTCCCATAGCTCCCACAGGGGTCTACGAGCAGTACTTC. Its translation is CASSFPIAPTGVYEQYF.

This chain links TRBV7-9 with TRBJ1-6, with 10 bases fitting TRBD1. Germline CDR1 SEHNR, CDR2 FQNEAQ (reference sequence). The V segment lost 4 bases and the J segment 9 bases; nucleotides outside the gene matches: 6. The CDR3 loop spans 15 amino acids. The chain's CDR3 is CASSSGQGLGSPLHF. DNA of the CDR3: TGTGCCAGCAGCTCGGGACAGGGGTTAGGTTCACCCCTCCACTTT.